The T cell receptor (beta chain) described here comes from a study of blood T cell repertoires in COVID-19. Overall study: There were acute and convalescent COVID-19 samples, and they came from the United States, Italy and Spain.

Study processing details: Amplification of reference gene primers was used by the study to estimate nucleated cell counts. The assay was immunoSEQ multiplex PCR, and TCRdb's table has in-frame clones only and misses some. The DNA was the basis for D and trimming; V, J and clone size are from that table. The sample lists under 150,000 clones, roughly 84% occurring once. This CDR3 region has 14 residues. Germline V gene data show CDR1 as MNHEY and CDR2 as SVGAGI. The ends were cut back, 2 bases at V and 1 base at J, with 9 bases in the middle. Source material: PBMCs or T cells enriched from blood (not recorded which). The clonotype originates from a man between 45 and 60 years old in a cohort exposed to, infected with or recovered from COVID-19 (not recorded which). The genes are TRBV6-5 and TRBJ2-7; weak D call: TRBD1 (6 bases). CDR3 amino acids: CASSYGDTSYEQYF. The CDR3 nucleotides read TGTGCCAGCAGTTACGGGGACACTTCCTACGAGCAGTACTTC.